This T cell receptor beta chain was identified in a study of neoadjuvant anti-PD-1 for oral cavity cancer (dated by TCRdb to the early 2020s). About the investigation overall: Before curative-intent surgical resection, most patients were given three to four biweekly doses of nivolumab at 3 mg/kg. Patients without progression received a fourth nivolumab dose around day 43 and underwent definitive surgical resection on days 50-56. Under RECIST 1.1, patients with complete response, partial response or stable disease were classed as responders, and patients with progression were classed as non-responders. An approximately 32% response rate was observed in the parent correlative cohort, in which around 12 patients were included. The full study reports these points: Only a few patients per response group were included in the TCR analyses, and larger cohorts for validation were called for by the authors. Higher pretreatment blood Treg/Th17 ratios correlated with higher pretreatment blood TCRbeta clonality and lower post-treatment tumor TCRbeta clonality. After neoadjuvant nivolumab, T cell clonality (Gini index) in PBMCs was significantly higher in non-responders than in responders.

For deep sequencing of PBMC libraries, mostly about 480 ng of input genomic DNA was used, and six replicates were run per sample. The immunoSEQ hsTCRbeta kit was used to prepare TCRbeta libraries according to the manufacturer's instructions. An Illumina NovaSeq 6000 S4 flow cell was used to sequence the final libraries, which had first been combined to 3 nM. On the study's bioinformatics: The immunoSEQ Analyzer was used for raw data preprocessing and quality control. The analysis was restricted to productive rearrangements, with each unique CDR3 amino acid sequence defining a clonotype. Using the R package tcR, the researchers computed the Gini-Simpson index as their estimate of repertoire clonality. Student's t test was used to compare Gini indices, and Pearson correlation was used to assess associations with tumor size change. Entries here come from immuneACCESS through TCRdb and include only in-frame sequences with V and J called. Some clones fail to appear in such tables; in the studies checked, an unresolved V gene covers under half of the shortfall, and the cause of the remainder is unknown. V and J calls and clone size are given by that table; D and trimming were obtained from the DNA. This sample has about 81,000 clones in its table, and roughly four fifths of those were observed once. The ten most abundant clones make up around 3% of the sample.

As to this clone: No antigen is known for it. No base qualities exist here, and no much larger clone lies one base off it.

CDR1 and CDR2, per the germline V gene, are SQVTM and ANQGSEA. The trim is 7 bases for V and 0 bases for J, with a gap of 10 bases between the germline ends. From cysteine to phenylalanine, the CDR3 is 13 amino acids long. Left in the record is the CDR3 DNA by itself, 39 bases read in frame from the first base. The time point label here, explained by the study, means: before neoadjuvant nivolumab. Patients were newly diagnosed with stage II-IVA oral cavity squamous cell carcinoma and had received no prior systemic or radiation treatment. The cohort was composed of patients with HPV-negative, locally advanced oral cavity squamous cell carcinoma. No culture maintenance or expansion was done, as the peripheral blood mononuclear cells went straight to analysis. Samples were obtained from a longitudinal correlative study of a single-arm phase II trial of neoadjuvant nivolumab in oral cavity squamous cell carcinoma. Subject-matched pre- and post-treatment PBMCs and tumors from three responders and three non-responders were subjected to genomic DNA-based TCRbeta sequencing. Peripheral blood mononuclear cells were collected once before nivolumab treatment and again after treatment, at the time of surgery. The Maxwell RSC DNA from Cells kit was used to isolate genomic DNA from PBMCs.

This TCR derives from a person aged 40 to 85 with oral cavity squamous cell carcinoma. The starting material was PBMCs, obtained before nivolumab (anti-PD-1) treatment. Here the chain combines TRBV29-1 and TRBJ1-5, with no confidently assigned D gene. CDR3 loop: CSAQWNSNQPQHF. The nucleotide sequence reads TGCAGCGCCCAGTGGAATAGCAATCAGCCCCAGCATTTT.